The clone carrying this TCR beta chain was detected a few times. Its antigen is undetermined. This CDR3 contains 12 residues. Trimming pared 2 bases from V and 6 bases from J, leaving 8 bases between. The sample is drawn from a study of T-cell memory formation after mild COVID-19. General study points: SARS-CoV-2 specificity was not confirmed for second-wave clones peaking on day 37. A balance of CD4 and CD8 characterized clones contracting day 15 to 85, whereas later expanders leaned CD4+.

TCRdb used MiXCR to reprocess the 5' RACE reads, holding one entry per CDR3 protein. This sample has about 250,000 distinct CDR3 sequences, with roughly 18% found just once. The chain is built from TRBV12-3 or TRBV12-4 and TRBJ2-7; D remains unclear. The receptor was isolated from a young man who had mild COVID-19 (a few samples of this study predate the infection). Cell type and time point are not known. Material for sequencing was PBMCs or a T cell subset sorted from them (not recorded which). This chain's CDR3 is CASSLQWVEQYF. The CDR3 DNA reads TGTGCCAGCAGTTTACAGTGGGTCGAGCAGTACTTC.